This T cell receptor beta chain was recorded in a study of control samples from healthy donors and cancer patients. Generated by immunoSEQ multiplex PCR, the TCRdb table keeps only in-frame clones and is missing some. The sample contains roughly 41,000 clones, less than 95% of which appear only once. The CDR3 consists of 13 residues. Germline CDR1 is WNHNN and CDR2 is SYGVQD (reference sequence). The J segment lost 12 bases and the V segment lost 5 bases, leaving 7 bases of the junction unmatched. Sequences were obtained from blood. The V and J genes are TRBV10-1 and TRBJ2-1; 10 bases line up with TRBD2. This TCR was recovered from a man aged 60-69 years in good health. The CDR3 nucleotides are TGCGCCAGCAGTACCGGGACTAGCGAGGTGCAGTTCTTC. Its protein is CASSTGTSEVQFF.